The source of this T cell receptor (beta chain) is a study of T cells in Graves' hyperthyroidism and ophthalmopathy (dated by TCRdb to the late 2010s). Regarding the research as a whole: TCR V-J signatures able to tell the groups apart were searched for in a discovery cohort of 90 to 100 patients, of whom roughly 42 had Graves' ophthalmopathy and around 57 had stable Graves' hyperthyroidism. Prospective prediction of ophthalmopathy was tested in an independent validation cohort consisting of under 20 hyperthyroidism patients and about 17 patients who later progressed to ophthalmopathy. The 85 to 100 discovery patients were divided at random into training and test sets in a 7:3 ratio. Thyroid tissue and blood T-cell repertoires from about six Graves' hyperthyroidism patients were also compared in the study. Following sampling, methimazole starting at 30 mg daily was given to hyperthyroidism patients, and high-dose intravenous methylprednisolone was given to ophthalmopathy patients. TCR Vbeta CDR3 sequencing of 140 or so peripheral blood samples (roughly 41 ophthalmopathy, 75 to 85 hyperthyroidism and about 17 progressor patients) is reported in the paper.

General findings and caveats noted by the study authors: A model built on a 13 V-J signature distinguished ophthalmopathy from stable hyperthyroidism, reaching 85% to 90% sensitivity and approximately 81% specificity in cross-validation and 80%/75% in testing. During validation, the model predicted progression to ophthalmopathy a median of approximately 7 months ahead of onset, with just under 71% sensitivity and around 72% specificity. Most expanded thyroid clonotypes (frequency above 0.001) were also detected in blood, a finding suggesting that blood repertoires may reflect thyroid immune responses. No statistical method was used to fix the sample size in advance, and group allocation was not hidden from the investigators.

Patients with uncontrolled infections, other autoimmune diseases, pregnancy or lactation were excluded. Clinical symptoms, serum thyroxine and TRAb, thyroid ultrasound, and orbital computed tomography formed the basis for the diagnoses. Total RNA was extracted with Trizol reagent, and quality was checked on an Agilent 2100 Bioanalyzer. The TCR beta CDR3 regions were amplified from the RNA transcripts. For the first round of RT-PCR on the TCR CDR3, the HTBI primer set was used together with the Qiagen OneStep RT-PCR kit. A second multiplex PCR round built the libraries, followed by size selection and purification. The libraries were sequenced on an Illumina HiSeq2000 using paired-end 100 bp reads. Per the authors' processing: SOAPnuke was used to process the raw data, throwing out any read that contained adapters or uncalled bases, had a mean Phred below 15, or lacked an exact constant-primer or identifier match. COPE v1.2.5 was used to merge high-quality paired reads, and clonotypes were defined as unique nucleotide sequences. Clonotypes were aligned to IMGT TRBV, TRBD and TRBJ reference segments using MiTCR v1.1. The analysis included only V-J combinations with a frequency above 0.0001, which together covered about 99% of the repertoires. A TCS score was defined as the ratio between F50 (clonal expansion) and ExV (chaos), using BLOSUM62-based TCRdist between CDR3 peptides within each V-J. Welch's t-statistics and random forest reduced fewer than 550 V-J features to some 14, which were used in a naive Bayes classifier (R e1071). Thyroid-blood repertoire similarity was quantified with the Morisita-Horn index. TCRdb applied fastp at Q25 and MiXCR to the public reads, then kept only in-frame beta chains. A single entry per CDR3 protein holds the most common genes and DNA from its merged rows. V and J calls and clone size were set by TCRdb, not the authors. Across this sample there are approximately 510,000 distinct CDR3 sequences, with 46% seen only once. The ten top clones hold about two fifths of the sample.

Its CDR3 holds 14 amino acids, cysteine through phenylalanine. CDR3 DNA is the only sequence kept; it has 42 bases, read in frame from the first base. Based on the germline V gene (reference sequence), the CDR1 and CDR2 sequences are DFQATT and SNEGSKA. The trim is 6 bases for V and 6 bases for J, with a gap of 17 bases between the germline ends. A word on this clonotype: What antigen it recognizes has not been identified. No base qualities exist here, and no much larger clone lies one base off it.

Input material: peripheral blood or thyroid tissue (not recorded which). The V gene is TRBV20-1 and the J gene is TRBJ1-4, and perhaps TRBD1 as D gene, on 5 matching bases. The source is an adult woman with Graves' disease, either hyperthyroidism or ophthalmopathy (not recorded which). The CDR3 region has the sequence CSAKRDAQDEKLFF. Here is the DNA: TGCAGTGCGAAGAGGGACGCCCAGGATGAAAAACTGTTTTTT.